These 4 T cell receptor beta chains were sequenced from one sample in a study of a mutant IDH1 vaccine in newly diagnosed glioma. Antigen specificity for these receptors is unknown. Only in-frame clones appear in the TCRdb table, and some are missing; sequencing was by immunoSEQ multiplex PCR. The table lists about 55,000 clones, roughly 84% of them singletons. The time point is: week 35, safety follow-up. Mutant IDH1 20-mer peptide, at 300 ug, made up each vaccine dose, with topical imiquimod. The sample in question was PBMCs, obtained from a glioma patient whose treatment included an IDH1 peptide vaccine. The receptors were sampled from a woman younger than 30 with glioma.

The rearrangement links TRBV30 to TRBJ1-1; D possibly corresponds to TRBD1 (6 bases). Germline V gene sequence: CDR1 GTSNPN, CDR2 SVGIG (reference sequence). The ends were cut back, 3 bases at V and 12 bases at J, with 17 bases in the middle. CDR3 length equals 12 residues. The CDR3 sequence is CAWRPQGSLTFF. As DNA, the CDR3 is TGTGCCTGGAGGCCACAGGGCTCGCTAACTTTCTTT.

This sequence joins TRBV6-1 and TRBJ2-1, with 9 nucleotides matching TRBD2. The CDR3 runs 15 residues. V gave up 5 bases and J gave up 6 bases; unmatched junction bases: 8. Germline assignment: CDR1 MNHNS and CDR2 SASEGT. CDR3 region: CASSHRLAASNEQFF. In DNA, the CDR3 is TGTGCCAGCAGTCACCGACTAGCGGCCTCCAATGAGCAGTTCTTC.

The rearrangement uses TRBV23-1 and TRBJ1-2; 9 nucleotides agree with TRBD1. TRBV23-1 is an open reading frame whose function is uncertain. The CDR3 runs 15 residues. J gave up 4 bases and V 4 bases, and 7 bases lay outside the gene matches. For the CDR3, the DNA is TGCGCCAGCAGTCCCCGTGGGACAGGGTGCTATGGCTACACCTTC. This translates into CASSPRGTGCYGYTF.

The chain has TRBV6-5 and TRBJ2-3; no definite D call. V lost 3 bases to trimming and J lost 6 bases, with 4 bases between them. CDR1 and CDR2 (germline): MNHEY, SVGAGI. This CDR3 spans 11 amino acids. This chain's CDR3 is CASSYGDTQYF. CDR3 bases: TGTGCCAGCAGTTATGGGGATACGCAGTATTTT.